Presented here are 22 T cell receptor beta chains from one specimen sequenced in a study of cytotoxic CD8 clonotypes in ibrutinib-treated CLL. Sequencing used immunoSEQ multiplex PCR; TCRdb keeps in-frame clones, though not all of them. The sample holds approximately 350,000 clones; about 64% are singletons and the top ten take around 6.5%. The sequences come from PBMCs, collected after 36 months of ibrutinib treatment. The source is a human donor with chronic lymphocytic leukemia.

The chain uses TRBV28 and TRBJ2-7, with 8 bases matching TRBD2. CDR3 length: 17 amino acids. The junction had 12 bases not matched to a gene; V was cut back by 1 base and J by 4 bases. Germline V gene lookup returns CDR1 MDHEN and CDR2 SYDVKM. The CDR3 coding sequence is TGTGCCAGCAGTTTATACCCCCCAAGCGGGAGTAGGTACGAGCAGTACTTC. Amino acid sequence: CASSLYPPSGSRYEQYF.

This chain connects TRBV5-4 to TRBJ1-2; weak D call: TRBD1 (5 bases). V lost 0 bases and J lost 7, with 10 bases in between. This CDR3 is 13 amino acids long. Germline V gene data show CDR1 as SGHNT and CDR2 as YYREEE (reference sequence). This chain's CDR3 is CASSLAGLGGYTF. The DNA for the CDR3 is TGTGCCAGCAGCTTGGCGGGGCTCGGTGGCTACACCTTC. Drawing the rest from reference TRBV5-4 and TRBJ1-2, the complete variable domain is ETGVTQSPTHLIKTRGQQVTLRCSSQSGHNTVSWYQQALGQGPQFIFQYYREEENGRGNFPPRFSGLQFPNYSSELNVNALELDDSALYLCASSLAGLGGYTFGSGTRLTVV.

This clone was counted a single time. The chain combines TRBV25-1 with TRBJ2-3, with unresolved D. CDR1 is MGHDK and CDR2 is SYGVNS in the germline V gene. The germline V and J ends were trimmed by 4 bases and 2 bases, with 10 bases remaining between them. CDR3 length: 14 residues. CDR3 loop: CASSGAGYTDTQYF. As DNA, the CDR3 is TGTGCCAGCAGTGGGGCAGGTTACACAGATACGCAGTATTTT.

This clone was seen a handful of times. The CDR3 DNA is TGCAGCGTTGGCCAATTGGGACCGACTTACGAGCAGTACTTC. Amino acid sequence: CSVGQLGPTYEQYF. The chain employs TRBV29-1 and TRBJ2-7, with D perhaps assigned TRBD1 or TRBD2 (5 bases each). Trimming pared 4 bases from V and 4 bases from J, leaving 17 bases between. Germline CDR1 reads SQVTM; CDR2 reads ANQGSEA. The CDR3 covers 14 residues.

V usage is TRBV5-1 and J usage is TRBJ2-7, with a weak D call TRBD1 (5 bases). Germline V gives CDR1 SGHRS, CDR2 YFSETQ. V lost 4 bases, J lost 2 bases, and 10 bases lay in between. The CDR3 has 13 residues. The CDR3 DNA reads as TGCGCCAGCAGCCCTGACAGCCCCTACGAGCAGTACTTC. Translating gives CASSPDSPYEQYF.

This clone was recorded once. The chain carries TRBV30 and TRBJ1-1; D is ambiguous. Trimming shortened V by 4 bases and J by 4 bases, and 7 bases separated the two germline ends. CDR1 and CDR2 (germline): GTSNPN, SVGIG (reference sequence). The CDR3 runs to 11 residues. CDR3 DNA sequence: TGTGCCTGGACCTGGGGCACTGAAGCTTTCTTT. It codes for CAWTWGTEAFF.

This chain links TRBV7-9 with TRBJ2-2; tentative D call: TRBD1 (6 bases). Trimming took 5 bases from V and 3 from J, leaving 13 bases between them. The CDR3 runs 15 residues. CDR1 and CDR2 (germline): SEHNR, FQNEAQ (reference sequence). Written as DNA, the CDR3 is TGTGCCAGCAGCCCACAGGGTACCGACACCGGGGAGCTGTTTTTT. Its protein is CASSPQGTDTGELFF.

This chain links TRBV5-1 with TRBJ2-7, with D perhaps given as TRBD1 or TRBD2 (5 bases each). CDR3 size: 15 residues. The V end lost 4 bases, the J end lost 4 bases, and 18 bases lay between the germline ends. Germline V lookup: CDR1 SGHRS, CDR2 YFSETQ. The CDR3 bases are TGCGCCAGCAGCAAAATTCGGGACGGGATATACGAGCAGTACTTC. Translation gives CASSKIRDGIYEQYF. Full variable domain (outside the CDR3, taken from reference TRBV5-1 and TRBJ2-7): KAGVTQTPRYLIKTRGQQVTLSCSPISGHRSVSWYQQTPGQGLQFLFEYFSETQRNKGNFPGRFSGRQFSNSRSEMNVSTLELGDSALYLCASSKIRDGIYEQYFGPGTRLTVT.

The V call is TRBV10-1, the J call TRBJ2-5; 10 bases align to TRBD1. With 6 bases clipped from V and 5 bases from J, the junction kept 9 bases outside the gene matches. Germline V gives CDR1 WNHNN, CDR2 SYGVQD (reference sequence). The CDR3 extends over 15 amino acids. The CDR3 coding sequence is TGCGCCAGCAGCGACGACAGGGGGCTTGGGGAGACCCAGTACTTC. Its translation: CASSDDRGLGETQYF.

CDR3 bases: TGTGCCAGCAGTTTATCGGCCCGGCTAGCGGGAGTACCTCCTGGTGAGCTGTTTTTT. Translation gives CASSLSARLAGVPPGELFF. The chain carries TRBV27 and TRBJ2-2; 10 positions match TRBD2. The CDR3 is 19 residues long. The ends lost 0 bases at V and 11 bases at J; junction bases unmatched: 18. CDR1 and CDR2 (germline): MNHEY, SMNVEV (reference sequence).

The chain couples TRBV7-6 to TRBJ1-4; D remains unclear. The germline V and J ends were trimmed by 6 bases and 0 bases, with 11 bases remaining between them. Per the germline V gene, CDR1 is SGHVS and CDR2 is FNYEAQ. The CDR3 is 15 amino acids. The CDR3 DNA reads TGTGCCAGCAGTAAGAGGGTGGCAACTAATGAAAAACTGTTTTTT. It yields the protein CASSKRVATNEKLFF.

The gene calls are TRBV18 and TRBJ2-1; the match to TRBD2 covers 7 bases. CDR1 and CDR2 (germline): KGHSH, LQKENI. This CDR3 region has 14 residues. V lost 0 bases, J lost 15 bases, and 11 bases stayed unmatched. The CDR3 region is CASSPPGGPLMPFF. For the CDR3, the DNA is TGTGCCAGCTCACCACCGGGAGGGCCGCTTATGCCGTTCTTC.

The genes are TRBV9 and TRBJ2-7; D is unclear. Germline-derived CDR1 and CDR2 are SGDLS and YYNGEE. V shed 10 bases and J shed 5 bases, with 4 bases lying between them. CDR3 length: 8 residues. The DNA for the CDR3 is TGTGCCCGAGACGAGCAGTACTTC. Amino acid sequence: CARDEQYF.

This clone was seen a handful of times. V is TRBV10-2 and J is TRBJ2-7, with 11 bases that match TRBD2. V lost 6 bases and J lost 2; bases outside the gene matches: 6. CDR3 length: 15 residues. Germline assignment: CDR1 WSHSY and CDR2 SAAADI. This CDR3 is CASSLTSGGPYEQYF. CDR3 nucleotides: TGCGCCAGCAGCCTCACTAGCGGGGGACCCTACGAGCAGTACTTC.

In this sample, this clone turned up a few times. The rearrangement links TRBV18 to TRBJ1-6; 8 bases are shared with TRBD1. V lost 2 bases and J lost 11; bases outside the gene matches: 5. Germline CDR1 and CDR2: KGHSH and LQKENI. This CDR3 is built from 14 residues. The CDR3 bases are TGTGCCAGCTCACCATTGACAGGGGACACACCCCTCCACTTT. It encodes CASSPLTGDTPLHF.

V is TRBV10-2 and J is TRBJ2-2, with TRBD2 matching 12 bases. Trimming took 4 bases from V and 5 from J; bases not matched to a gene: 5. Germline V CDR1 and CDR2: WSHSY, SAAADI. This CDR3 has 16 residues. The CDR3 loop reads CASSGLAGGLTGELFF. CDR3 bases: TGCGCCAGCAGTGGCCTAGCGGGAGGGTTGACCGGGGAGCTGTTTTTT.

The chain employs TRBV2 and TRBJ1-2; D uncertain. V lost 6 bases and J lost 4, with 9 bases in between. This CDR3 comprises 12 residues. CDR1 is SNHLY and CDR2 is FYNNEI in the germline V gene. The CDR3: CASRIYSYGYTF. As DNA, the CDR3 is TGTGCCAGCAGAATATACAGCTATGGCTACACCTTC.

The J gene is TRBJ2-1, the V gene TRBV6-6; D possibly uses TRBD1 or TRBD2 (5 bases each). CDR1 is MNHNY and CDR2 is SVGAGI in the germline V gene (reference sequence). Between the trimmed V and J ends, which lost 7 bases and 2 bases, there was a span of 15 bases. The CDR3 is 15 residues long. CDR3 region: CASIKGSGPYNEQFF. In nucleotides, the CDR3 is TGTGCCAGCATTAAAGGATCGGGACCCTACAATGAGCAGTTCTTC.

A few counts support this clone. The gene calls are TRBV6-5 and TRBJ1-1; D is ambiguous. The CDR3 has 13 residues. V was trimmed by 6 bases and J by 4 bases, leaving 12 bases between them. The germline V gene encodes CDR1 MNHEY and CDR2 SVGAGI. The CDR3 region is CASRISSGTEAFF. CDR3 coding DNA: TGTGCCAGCAGGATTAGTTCTGGCACTGAAGCTTTCTTT.

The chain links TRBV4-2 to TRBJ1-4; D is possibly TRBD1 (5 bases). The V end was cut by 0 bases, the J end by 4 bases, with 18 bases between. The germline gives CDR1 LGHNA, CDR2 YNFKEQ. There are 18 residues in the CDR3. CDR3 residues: CASSQDQSTQGLNEKLFF. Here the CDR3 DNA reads TGTGCCAGCAGCCAAGATCAATCCACTCAGGGTCTTAATGAAAAACTGTTTTTT.

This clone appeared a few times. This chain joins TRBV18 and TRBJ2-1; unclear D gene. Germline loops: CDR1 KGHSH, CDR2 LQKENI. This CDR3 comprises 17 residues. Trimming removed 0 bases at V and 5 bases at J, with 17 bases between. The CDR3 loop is CASSPPVSPLHNNEQFF. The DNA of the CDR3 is TGTGCCAGCTCACCACCGGTGTCTCCCCTTCACAACAATGAGCAGTTCTTC.

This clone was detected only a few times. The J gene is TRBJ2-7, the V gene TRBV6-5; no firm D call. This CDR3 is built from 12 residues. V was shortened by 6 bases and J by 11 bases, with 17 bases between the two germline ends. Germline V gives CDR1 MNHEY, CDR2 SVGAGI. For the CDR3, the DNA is TGTGCCAGCAGCCAGAACCCCGGGCAGGAGTACTTC. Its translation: CASSQNPGQEYF.